Described below is a single T cell receptor beta chain sequence and its context. The antigen is unknown. This CDR3 contains 16 residues. Per the germline V gene, CDR1 is LNHDA and CDR2 is SQIVND (reference sequence). V lost 4 bases and J lost 3, with 18 bases in between. Sequencing was performed with immunoSEQ multiplex PCR; in TCRdb, only in-frame clones are kept and a portion is missing. The data contain around 370,000 clones, about 91% of them singletons. This entry belongs to a study of Ad26.COV2.S vaccination and SARS-CoV-2 variants. Broader study findings: It was found that vaccine and placebo recipients had similar non-spike TCR breadth.

Sample: peripheral blood, taken after recovery from COVID-19. This TCR came from a human donor who had recovered from COVID-19. The chain combines TRBV19 with TRBJ2-5, with D possibly TRBD1 on 6 matching bases. The chain's CDR3 is CASSTGQSRGKETQYF. In DNA form, the CDR3 reads TGTGCCAGTAGTACTGGACAGTCGAGGGGAAAAGAGACCCAGTACTTC.